This T cell receptor (beta chain) was sequenced for a study of human T cells and chemical hapten exposure. Whole-study results and caveats: Those TCRs sitting above 1 in 1000 frequency stayed the same with DPC sensitization.

As to time point: patch test 1, 2 weeks after DPC sensitization. Documented treatment: therapeutic diphenylcyclopropenone sensitization with weekly scalp DPC. CDR3 length equals 13 residues. Germline V lookup: CDR1 LGHNT, CDR2 FRNRAP. V shed 7 bases and J shed 9 bases, with 16 bases lying between them. The library gave individual cDNA molecules unique molecular identifiers. TCRdb processed the RACE reads anew with MiXCR; each CDR3 protein has one entry. The sample carries under 450,000 distinct CDR3 sequences, roughly 4.8% recorded once. This clonotype was detected ten times or more. Antigen: not known.

The TCR sequence derives from a woman between 45 and 65 years old with alopecia areata. Some clones in this sample may be carry-over from other donors' samples. The starting material was whole blood, obtained in connection with sensitization to the hapten diphenylcyclopropenone (DPC). The rearrangement uses TRBV12-5 and TRBJ2-1, with D perhaps matching TRBD1 (7 bases). The CDR3 loop reads CASAGAGGLEQFF. The CDR3 DNA sequence: TGTGCTAGTGCAGGGGCAGGGGGACTTGAGCAGTTCTTC. Filled out from reference TRBV12-5 and TRBJ2-1, the complete variable domain reads DARVTQTPRHKVTEMGQEVTMRCQPILGHNTVFWYRQTMMQGLELLAYFRNRAPLDDSGMPKDRFSAEMPDATLATLKIQPSEPRDSAVYFCASAGAGGLEQFFGPGTRLTVL.